The 12 T cell receptor beta chains presented below share a single source sample, sequenced in a study of blood T cell repertoires in COVID-19. The assay was immunoSEQ multiplex PCR, and TCRdb's table has in-frame clones only and misses some. The sample lists hundreds of thousands of clones, nearly 90% seen once, with roughly 3% in the top ten. The sequenced sample consisted of peripheral blood. Every receptor here comes from a man in his late teens or twenties with active or convalescent COVID-19.

This chain uses TRBV5-4 with TRBJ1-6; perhaps TRBD1 as D (5 bases). The CDR3 sequence is 15 residues long. The V end was cut by 3 bases, the J end by 12 bases, with 19 bases between. The germline V gene has CDR1 SGHNT and CDR2 YYREEE (reference sequence). The CDR3, as DNA: TGTGCCAGCAGCTCACAGGTTACAGGCCCCCTACCCCTCCACTTT. Residues: CASSSQVTGPLPLHF.

The chain couples TRBV5-1 to TRBJ2-7; D uncertain. CDR1 and CDR2 from the germline V gene are SGHRS and YFSETQ. The V and J ends lost 0 bases and 1 base respectively, with 8 bases between them. This CDR3 has 14 amino acids. CDR3 amino acids: CASSLGVVSYEQYF. The CDR3 DNA is TGCGCCAGCAGCTTGGGAGTCGTATCCTACGAGCAGTACTTC.

The gene calls are TRBV6-2 or TRBV6-3 and TRBJ2-7; 7 nucleotides align to TRBD1. The CDR3 contains 13 residues. The V and J ends lost 5 bases and 5 bases, in that order; junction bases with no gene match: 6. Germline V gene data show CDR1 as MNHEY and CDR2 as SVGEGT. Written as DNA, the CDR3 is TGTGCCAGCAGTGGACACGACAGGGACGAGCAGTACTTC. It translates to CASSGHDRDEQYF.

J is TRBJ2-2 and V is TRBV10-3; D is uncertain. The V gene's germline CDR1 is ENHRY and CDR2 SYGVKD. The CDR3 runs 13 residues. Trimming removed 9 bases at V and 2 bases at J, with 10 bases between. The CDR3 reads CAIRILNTGELFF. The CDR3 nucleotides are TGTGCCATACGAATACTAAACACCGGGGAGCTGTTTTTT.

Only one count was recorded for this clone. The chain uses TRBV29-1 and TRBJ2-7; 10 positions agree with TRBD1. The germline CDR1 and CDR2 sequences are SQVTM and ANQGSEA. The J segment lost 4 bases and the V segment lost 7 bases, leaving 10 bases of the junction unmatched. The CDR3 sequence is 14 residues long. This CDR3 reads CSGAGTGEIYEQYF. Here the CDR3 DNA reads TGCAGCGGCGCCGGGACAGGGGAAATTTACGAGCAGTACTTC.

The chain has TRBV6-5 and TRBJ1-1; unclear D gene. CDR1 MNHEY and CDR2 SVGAGI come from the germline V gene. Trimming took 6 bases from V and 6 from J, leaving 11 bases between them. This CDR3 region has 12 residues. The CDR3 spells CASSAGLSEAFF. In DNA, the CDR3 is TGTGCCAGCAGCGCCGGACTGTCTGAAGCTTTCTTT.

This sequence joins TRBV5-4 and TRBJ2-7, with 7 bases identical to TRBD2. The CDR3 covers 15 residues. J lost 2 bases, V lost 0 bases, and 5 bases had no gene match. Germline lookup yields CDR1 SGHNT and CDR2 YYREEE (reference sequence). The CDR3 reads CASSLEAGTTYEQYF. The CDR3 DNA is TGTGCCAGCAGCTTGGAGGCAGGGACTACCTACGAGCAGTACTTC.

The CDR3 here is CSVRDRREAFF. The CDR3, as DNA: TGCAGCGTTCGCGACAGGAGAGAAGCTTTCTTT. This chain uses TRBV29-1 with TRBJ1-1, with D perhaps TRBD1 (6 bases). Germline values: CDR1 SQVTM, CDR2 ANQGSEA. CDR3 length equals 11 residues. V dropped 5 bases and J dropped 8 bases, with 12 bases sitting between them.

The chain employs TRBV28 and TRBJ1-5; 7 bases map to TRBD1. V lost 5 bases, J lost 4 bases, and 11 bases stayed unmatched. Germline loops: CDR1 MDHEN, CDR2 SYDVKM. This CDR3 region has 16 residues. CDR3 sequence: CASSPGGGTVNQPQHF. The CDR3 nucleotides are TGTGCCAGCAGTCCCGGGGGGGGGACAGTTAATCAGCCCCAGCATTTT. Looking up the rest from reference TRBV28 and TRBJ1-5 gives the full variable domain: DVKVTQSSRYLVKRTGEKVFLECVQDMDHENMFWYRQDPGLGLRLIYFSYDVKMKEKGDIPEGYSVSREKKERFSLILESASTNQTSMYLCASSPGGGTVNQPQHFGDGTRLSIL.

The chain has TRBV19 and TRBJ1-1, with D unclear. Germline V lookup: CDR1 LNHDA, CDR2 SQIVND (reference sequence). Trimming took 3 bases from V and 1 from J, leaving 9 bases between them. CDR3 length: 14 amino acids. The CDR3 reads CASSIPEGNTEAFF. The CDR3 coding sequence is TGTGCCAGTAGTATCCCCGAGGGGAACACTGAAGCTTTCTTT. Using reference TRBV19 and TRBJ1-1 for the parts outside the CDR3, the full variable domain is DGGITQSPKYLFRKEGQNVTLSCEQNLNHDAMYWYRQDPGQGLRLIYYSQIVNDFQKGDIAEGYSVSREKKESFPLTVTSAQKNPTAFYLCASSIPEGNTEAFFGQGTRLTVV.

The CDR3 spells CASSLFRTGEETQYF. DNA of the CDR3: TGCGCCAGCAGCCTTTTCCGGACAGGGGAGGAGACCCAGTACTTC. This chain connects TRBV5-1 to TRBJ2-5; 9 nucleotides match TRBD1. Germline values: CDR1 SGHRS, CDR2 YFSETQ. Unmatched junction bases numbered 9, after V lost 4 bases and J lost 5 bases. This CDR3 has 15 residues.

V gene TRBV6-5 combines with J gene TRBJ1-5, with 8 bases identical to TRBD1. This CDR3 region has 15 residues. The V segment lost 6 bases and the J segment 5 bases; nucleotides outside the gene matches: 9. Per germline, CDR1 MNHEY and CDR2 SVGAGI. Here the CDR3 reads CASRQGTGGDQPQHF. In DNA form, the CDR3 reads TGTGCCAGCAGACAGGGTACAGGGGGAGATCAGCCCCAGCATTTT.